This T cell receptor beta chain comes out of a study of blood T cell repertoires in COVID-19. Study background: The samples span acute and convalescent COVID-19 from the United States, Italy and Spain. From T cells, B-cell-depleted T cells, or PBMCs came the material, which was cDNA or gDNA.

In the original workflow: Amplifying reference gene primers gave estimates of nucleated cell counts. The assay was immunoSEQ multiplex PCR, and TCRdb's table has in-frame clones only and misses some. V and J calls and clone size are given by that table; D and trimming were obtained from the DNA. The table shows roughly 120,000 clones, with approximately 87% occurring only once. The TCR originated in a woman in her 50s with acute or convalescent COVID-19. Sequenced input: peripheral blood.

DNA for the CDR3: TGTGCCAGCAGTTTTTACCCTCTAAATCAGCCCCAGCATTTT. Translation: CASSFYPLNQPQHF. The chain uses TRBV6-2 or TRBV6-3 and TRBJ1-5; no reliable D call. V lost 4 bases to trimming and J lost 4 bases, with 11 bases between them. The germline CDR1 and CDR2 sequences are MNHEY and SVGEGT. This CDR3 has 14 residues.